This TCR beta chain was found in a study of T-cell reconstitution after alpha-beta-depleted transplantation in children. This clonotype was seen a few times. Unique molecular identifiers were incorporated when the TCRbeta library was constructed. TCRdb analysed the PCR reads with MiXCR anew, one entry per CDR3 protein. This table has about 610,000 distinct CDR3 sequences, roughly a tenth appearing once. The germline V gene encodes CDR1 DFQATT and CDR2 SNEGSKA (reference sequence). There are 14 residues in the CDR3. Trimming stripped 0 bases from V and 5 bases from J, with 13 bases between. The genes are TRBV20-1 and TRBJ2-5, with D unresolved. This TCR derives from a human donor who donated a stem cell graft to a child with acute myeloid leukemia. Here the sequenced sample was PBMCs from the stem cell graft donor, taken from the stem cell graft. The CDR3 bases are TGCAGTGCTAGAGAAGGATCGGGTAGCGAGACCCAGTACTTC. Translation gives CSAREGSGSETQYF.